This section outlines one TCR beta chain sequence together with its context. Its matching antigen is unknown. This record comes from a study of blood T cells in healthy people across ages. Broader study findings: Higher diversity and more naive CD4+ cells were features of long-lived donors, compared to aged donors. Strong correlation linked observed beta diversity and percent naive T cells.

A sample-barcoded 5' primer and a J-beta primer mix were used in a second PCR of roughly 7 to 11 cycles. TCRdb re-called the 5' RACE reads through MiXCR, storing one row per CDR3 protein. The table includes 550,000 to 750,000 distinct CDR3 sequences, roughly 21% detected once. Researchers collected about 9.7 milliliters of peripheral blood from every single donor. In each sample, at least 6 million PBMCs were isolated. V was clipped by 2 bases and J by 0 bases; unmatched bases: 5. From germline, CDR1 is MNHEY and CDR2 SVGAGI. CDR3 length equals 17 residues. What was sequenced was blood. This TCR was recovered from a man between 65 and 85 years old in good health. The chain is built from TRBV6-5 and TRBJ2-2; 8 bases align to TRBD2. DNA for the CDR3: TGTGCCAGCAGTTACGGCAGCGGGAGATCGAACACCGGGGAGCTGTTTTTT. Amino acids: CASSYGSGRSNTGELFF.